The 13 T cell receptor beta chains listed next were all sequenced from one sample in a study of CXCR3-negative and CXCR3-positive naive CD8 T cells. TRB cDNA was prepared as libraries by UMI-labeled 5' RACE. From the 5' RACE reads, TCRdb lists one entry per CDR3 protein and no DNA. The sample totals 35,000 to 55,000 distinct CDR3 sequences; its top ten clones hold 2.5%. Specimen: naive CXCR3- CD8+ T cells from blood. Regarding subset: CD45RO-CCR7+CD27+CD95- naive CD8+ T cells lacking CXCR3 (TNR3-). All receptors derive from a human donor in good health. Some clones in this sample may be carry-over from other donors' samples.

The chain is built from TRBV4-2 and TRBJ1-6. Germline CDR1 is LGHNA and CDR2 is YNFKEQ. The CDR3 covers 13 residues. CDR3 protein: CASSQGTDSPLHF.

V gene TRBV5-6 combines with J gene TRBJ2-1; TCRdb calls TRBD1, which cannot be checked without DNA. CDR1 and CDR2 (germline): SGHDT, YYEEEE. This CDR3 is 17 amino acids long. The CDR3 is CASSFPGGGADGYEQFF.

CDR3 residues: CSVDGTTYNEQFF. The J gene is TRBJ2-1, the V gene TRBV29-1; TCRdb designates TRBD1, a call that cannot be tested without DNA. This CDR3 is 13 amino acids long. Germline V gives CDR1 SQVTM, CDR2 ANQGSEA.

V is TRBV7-6 and J is TRBJ2-7; TCRdb outputs TRBD1, but without DNA this stays unchecked. The CDR3 length is 14 residues. Germline V gives CDR1 SGHVS, CDR2 FNYEAQ. The CDR3 sequence is CASSLRTDIYEQYF.

V gene TRBV28 combines with J gene TRBJ2-7; absent DNA, TCRdb's TRBD1 call cannot be checked. Germline values: CDR1 MDHEN, CDR2 SYDVKM. The CDR3 loop spans 13 amino acids. CDR3 loop: CASTRTGHERQYF.

The chain employs TRBV6-4 and TRBJ2-3. This CDR3 is 15 amino acids long. Germline-derived CDR1 and CDR2 are MRHNA and SNTAGT. CDR3 sequence reads: CASSDSSGGTDTQYF.

V gene TRBV12-3 or TRBV12-4 combines with J gene TRBJ1-3; no DNA is available, so the TRBD1 call from TCRdb remains unchecked. The CDR3 totals 17 residues. CDR3 in amino acids: CASRKPTGEGDGNTIYF.

The genes are TRBV7-8 and TRBJ2-7; no DNA is available, so the TRBD1 call from TCRdb remains unchecked. The germline V gene encodes CDR1 SGHVS and CDR2 FQNEAQ. The CDR3 has 15 residues. CDR3 sequence reads: CASSPTGGPPYEQYF.

The genes are TRBV4-1 and TRBJ2-1; TCRdb selects TRBD1, and the lack of DNA leaves this call unchecked. Germline V gives CDR1 MGHRA, CDR2 YSYEKL. This CDR3 contains 17 residues. CDR3 sequence reads: CASSQGSTGNSYNEQFF.

The gene calls are TRBV5-1 and TRBJ1-5. This CDR3 has 15 amino acids. Germline CDR1 SGHRS, CDR2 YFSETQ. The CDR3 here is CASSLRGGGNQPQHF. The variable domain in full, completed from reference TRBV5-1 and TRBJ1-5, reads KAGVTQTPRYLIKTRGQQVTLSCSPISGHRSVSWYQQTPGQGLQFLFEYFSETQRNKGNFPGRFSGRQFSNSRSEMNVSTLELGDSALYLCASSLRGGGNQPQHFGDGTRLSIL.

The J gene is TRBJ2-3, the V gene TRBV21-1. TRBV21-1 is designated a pseudogene. CDR3 length equals 15 residues. CDR3: CASSKVGPCTDTQYF.

The genes are TRBV7-8 and TRBJ2-5; TCRdb designates TRBD2, a call that cannot be tested without DNA. The CDR3 sequence is 14 residues long. CDR1 and CDR2 from the germline V gene are SGHVS and FQNEAQ. This CDR3 reads CASSTKREQETQYF.

V gene TRBV19 combines with J gene TRBJ1-1; TCRdb gives TRBD1 as the D gene, but with no DNA this cannot be confirmed. CDR1 LNHDA and CDR2 SQIVND come from the germline V gene (reference sequence). This CDR3 has 11 residues. The CDR3 sequence: CASLKGTEAFF.